This T cell receptor (beta chain) was obtained from a study of T-cell reconstitution after alpha-beta-depleted transplantation in children. Only a few counts were recorded for this clonotype. There are 14 residues in the CDR3. The V and J ends lost 2 bases and 6 bases, in that order; junction bases with no gene match: 2. The V gene's germline CDR1 is SGHDT and CDR2 YYEEEE. It was with unique molecular identifiers that the TCRbeta library was prepared. TCRdb itself ran the PCR reads through MiXCR, one entry per CDR3 protein. The data show 640,000 or so distinct CDR3 sequences, approximately 15% seen once.

This specimen consisted of PBMCs from the stem cell graft donor, obtained from the stem cell graft. The chain employs TRBV5-6 and TRBJ1-5; TRBD1 agrees at 10 bases. This TCR came from a human donor who donated a stem cell graft to a child with acute myeloid leukemia. The CDR3 is CASSFGTGAQPQHF. Written as DNA, the CDR3 is TGTGCCAGCAGCTTCGGGACAGGGGCTCAGCCCCAGCATTTT.